There are many counts of the clone carrying this T cell receptor (beta chain). The time point denotes: after trial treatment. The treatment was: LDRT plus nivolumab, ipilimumab, low-dose cyclophosphamide and aspirin (RACIN trial). Enrollment required an advanced solid tumor negative for tumor-infiltrating lymphocytes. Primers used for first-strand cDNA, a TRAV- and TRBV-specific set, covered both alpha and beta chains. PCR amplification of the TCRs was performed with Phusion for 20 PCR cycles, and it relied on a constant-region primer together with a V-primer adapter. TCRdb re-analysed the reads in MiXCR, keeping a single row per CDR3 protein. Of approximately 100,000 distinct CDR3 sequences in the sample, around 20% were seen once. This sample was included in a study of low-dose radiotherapy and immunotherapy resistance in tumors. Trimming took off 4 bases at V and 4 bases at J, with 8 bases between the two ends. This CDR3 region has 12 residues. Germline V CDR1 and CDR2: SGHAT, FQNNGV.

The sequenced sample was PBMCs, obtained after low-dose radiotherapy plus immunotherapy. This TCR was recovered from a male donor with prostate cancer. The chain combines TRBV11-2 with TRBJ2-7; D is possibly TRBD2 (5 bases). The CDR3 sequence is CASSSPGYEQYF. For the CDR3, the DNA is TGTGCCAGCAGCTCACCGGGGTACGAGCAGTACTTC.